This T cell receptor (beta chain) was documented in a study of T-cell memory formation after mild COVID-19. Study-wide context: In these data, TCR clusters were largely donor specific. Study-wide results and limits: Clones that contracted clustered mainly in CM and EM if CD4+ and in EMRA if CD8+.

Germline CDR1 reads SGHDT; CDR2 reads YYEEEE. V lost 3 bases and J lost 8, with 15 bases in between. This CDR3 is 14 amino acids long. For this clonotype: What it recognizes is unknown.

One entry per CDR3 protein, called by TCRdb with MiXCR from the 5' RACE reads. The repertoire consists of about half a million distinct CDR3 sequences, with 15% to 20% occurring once and the leading ten covering 9% to 15%. Sequencing was done on a sample of PBMCs or a T cell subset sorted from them (not recorded which). The chain combines TRBV5-6 with TRBJ2-1; D is unresolved. The sequence was obtained from an adult woman who had mild COVID-19 (a few samples of this study predate the infection). Cell type and time point are not known. The DNA of the CDR3 is TGTGCCAGCAGCTCCCCTTACGAGTGGGATGAGCAGTTCTTC. Residues: CASSSPYEWDEQFF. Supplemented by reference TRBV5-6 and TRBJ2-1, the full variable domain reads DAGVTQSPTHLIKTRGQQVTLRCSPKSGHDTVSWYQQALGQGPQFIFQYYEEEERQRGNFPDRFSGHQFPNYSSELNVNALLLGDSALYLCASSSPYEWDEQFFGPGTRLTVL.